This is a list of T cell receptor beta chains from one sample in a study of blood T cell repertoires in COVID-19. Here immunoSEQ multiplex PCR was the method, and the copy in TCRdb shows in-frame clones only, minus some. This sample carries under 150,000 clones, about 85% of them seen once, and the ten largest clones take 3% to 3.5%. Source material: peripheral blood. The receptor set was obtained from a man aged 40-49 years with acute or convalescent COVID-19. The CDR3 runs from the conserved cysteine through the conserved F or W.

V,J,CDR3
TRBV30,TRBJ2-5,CAWRTGVNQETQYF
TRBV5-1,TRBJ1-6,CASSLGVDSSYSPLHF
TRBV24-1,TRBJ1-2,CATSDPRTGNGYTF
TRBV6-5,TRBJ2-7,CASSYLGGGYEQYF
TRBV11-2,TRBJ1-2,CASSLDQGGYGYTF
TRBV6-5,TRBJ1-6,CASRPRTGYNSPLHF
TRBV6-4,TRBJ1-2,CASSDPGTPNYGYTF
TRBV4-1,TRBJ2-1,CASSQRFTRGGKNEQFF
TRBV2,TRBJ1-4,CASSEALGTGFSNVEKLFF
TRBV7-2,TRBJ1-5,CASSSLPGDQPQHF
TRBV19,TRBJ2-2,CASSGDREFRELFF
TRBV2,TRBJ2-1,CASSRLGSSYNEQFF
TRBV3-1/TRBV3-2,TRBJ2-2,CASSRQGLASGELFF
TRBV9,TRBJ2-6,CASSSLGANVLTF
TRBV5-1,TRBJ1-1,CASSTGTGFSAFF
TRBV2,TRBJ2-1,CASSEDRDTYNEQFF
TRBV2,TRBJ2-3,CASSDDRASTDTQYF
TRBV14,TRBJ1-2,CASSPPGANYGYTF
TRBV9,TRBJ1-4,CASSVGGTQLQKLFF
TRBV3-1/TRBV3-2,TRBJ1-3,CASSQGLGGKRNTIYF